One TCR beta chain is described in this entry. Its antigen is still unknown. Assay runs were performed at deep level. Sequenced by immunoSEQ multiplex PCR; TCRdb stores in-frame clones only, minus some. The sample includes some 2.4 million clones, over 85% seen only once; the top ten take around 0.37%. The data originate from a study of shared clonotypes between healthy human individuals. Study conclusions and caveats: Generally, naive subsets came out with larger estimated richness than memory subsets. For naive CD4 cells, approximately 5% of clonotypes were shared across four donors. It was the non-shared clonotypes that had lower generation probabilities than clonotypes shared by all four donors.

V was clipped by 4 bases and J by 4 bases, with 11 bases between them. The germline V gene has CDR1 SGHDN and CDR2 FVKESK. The CDR3 extends over 15 amino acids. The chain links TRBV14 to TRBJ2-6; D might be TRBD1 or TRBD2, each matching 6 bases. This TCR derives from a man between 18 and 35 years old in good health. Some clones in this sample may be carry-over from other donors' samples. Sequencing was carried out using naive CD4+ T cells from PBMCs. As to subset: CD45RA+ positively selected. The CDR3 DNA is TGTGCCAGCAGCCTGGGGGGCGCCGGGGCCAACGTCCTGACTTTC. Its translation: CASSLGGAGANVLTF.